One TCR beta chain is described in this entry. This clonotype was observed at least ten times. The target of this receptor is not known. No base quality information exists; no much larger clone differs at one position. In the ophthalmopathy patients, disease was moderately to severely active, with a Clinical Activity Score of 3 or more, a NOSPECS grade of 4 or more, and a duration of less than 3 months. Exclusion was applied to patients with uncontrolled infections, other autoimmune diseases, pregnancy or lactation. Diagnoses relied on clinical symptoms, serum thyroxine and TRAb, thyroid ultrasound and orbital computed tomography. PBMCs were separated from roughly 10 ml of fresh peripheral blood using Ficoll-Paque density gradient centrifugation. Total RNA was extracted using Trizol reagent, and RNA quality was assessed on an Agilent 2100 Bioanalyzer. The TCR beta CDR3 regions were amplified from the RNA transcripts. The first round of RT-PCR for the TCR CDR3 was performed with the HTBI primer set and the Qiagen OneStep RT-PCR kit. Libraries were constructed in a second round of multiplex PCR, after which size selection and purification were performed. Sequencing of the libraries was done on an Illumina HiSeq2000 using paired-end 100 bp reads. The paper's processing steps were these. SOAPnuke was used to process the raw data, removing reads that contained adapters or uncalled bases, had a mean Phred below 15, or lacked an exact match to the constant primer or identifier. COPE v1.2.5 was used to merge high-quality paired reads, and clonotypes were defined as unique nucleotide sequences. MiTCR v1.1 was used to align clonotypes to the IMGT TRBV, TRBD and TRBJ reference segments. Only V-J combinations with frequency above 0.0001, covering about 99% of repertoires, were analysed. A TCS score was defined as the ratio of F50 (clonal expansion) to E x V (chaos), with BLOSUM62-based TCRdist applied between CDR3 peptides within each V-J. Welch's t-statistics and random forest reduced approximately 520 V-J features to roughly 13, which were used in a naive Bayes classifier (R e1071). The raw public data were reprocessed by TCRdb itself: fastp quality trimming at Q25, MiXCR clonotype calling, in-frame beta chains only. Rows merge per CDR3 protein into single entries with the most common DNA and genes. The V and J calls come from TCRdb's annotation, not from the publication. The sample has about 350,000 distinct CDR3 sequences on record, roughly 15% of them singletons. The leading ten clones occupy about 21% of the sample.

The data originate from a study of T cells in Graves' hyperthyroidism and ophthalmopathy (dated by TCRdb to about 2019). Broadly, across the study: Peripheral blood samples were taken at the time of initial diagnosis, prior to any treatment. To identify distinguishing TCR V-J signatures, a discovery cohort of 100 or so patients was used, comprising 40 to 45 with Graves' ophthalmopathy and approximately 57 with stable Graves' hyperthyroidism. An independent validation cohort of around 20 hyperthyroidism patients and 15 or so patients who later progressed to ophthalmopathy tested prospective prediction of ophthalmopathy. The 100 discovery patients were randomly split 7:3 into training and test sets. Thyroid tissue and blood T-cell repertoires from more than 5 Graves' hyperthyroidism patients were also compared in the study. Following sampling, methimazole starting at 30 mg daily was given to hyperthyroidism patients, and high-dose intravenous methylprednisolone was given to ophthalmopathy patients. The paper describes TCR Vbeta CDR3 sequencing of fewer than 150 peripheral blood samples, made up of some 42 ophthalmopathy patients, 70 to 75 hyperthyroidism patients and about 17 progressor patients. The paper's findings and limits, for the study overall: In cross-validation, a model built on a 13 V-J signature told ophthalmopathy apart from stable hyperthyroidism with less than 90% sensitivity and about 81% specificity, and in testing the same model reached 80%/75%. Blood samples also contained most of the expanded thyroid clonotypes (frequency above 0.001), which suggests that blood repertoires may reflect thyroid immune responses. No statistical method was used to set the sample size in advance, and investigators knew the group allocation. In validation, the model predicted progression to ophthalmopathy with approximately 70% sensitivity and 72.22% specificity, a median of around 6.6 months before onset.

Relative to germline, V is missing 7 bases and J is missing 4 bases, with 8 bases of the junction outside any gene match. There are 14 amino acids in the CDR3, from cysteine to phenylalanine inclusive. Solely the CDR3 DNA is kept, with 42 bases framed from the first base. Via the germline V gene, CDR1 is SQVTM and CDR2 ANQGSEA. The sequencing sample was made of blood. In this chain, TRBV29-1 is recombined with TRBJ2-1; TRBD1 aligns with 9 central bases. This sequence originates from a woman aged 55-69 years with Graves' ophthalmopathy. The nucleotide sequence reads TGCAGCGCATCCGGGACAGGGACTTACAATGAGCAGTTCTTC. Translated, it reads CSASGTGTYNEQFF.